These T cell receptor beta chains were read from a single sample in a study of T and B cells in COVID-19 patients. TCRdb reprocessed the multiplex PCR reads via MiXCR and lists one record per CDR3 protein. The sample lists approximately 8,100 distinct CDR3 sequences, about 30% occurring once. Sequencing used blood. The receptors shown here come from a human donor with active COVID-19. The conserved cysteine and the conserved F or W are not part of the CDR3 here.

TRBJ2-7 | TRBV5-6 | 13 | ASSRPGTGGGEQY
TRBJ1-1 | TRBV24-1 | 11 | ATSDSGYSEAF
TRBJ2-3 | TRBV12-3/TRBV12-4 | 9 | ASGTYDTQY
TRBJ1-2 | TRBV5-6 | 11 | ASSLGENYGYT
TRBJ2-1 | TRBV7-9 | 9 | ASSYNNEQF
TRBJ2-2 | TRBV5-3 | 14 | ASSLLTGTNTGELF
TRBJ1-1 | TRBV13 | 13 | ASSPGGGGNTEAF
TRBJ1-2 | TRBV15 | 12 | ATSRDNQAYGYT
TRBJ2-7 | TRBV10-3 | 12 | AIRVGRTTYEQY
TRBJ1-1 | TRBV6-2/TRBV6-3 | 13 | ASSYLGQGDTEAF
TRBJ1-2 | TRBV19 | 15 | ASSEGQTFASAYGYT
TRBJ2-2 | TRBV27 | 12 | ASLDREGTGELF
TRBJ1-5 | TRBV20-1 | 12 | SAQGGKGNQPQH
TRBJ2-3 | TRBV4-3 | 18 | ASSQEPHPGLAGPPDTQY
TRBJ2-3 | TRBV12-3/TRBV12-4 | 12 | ASSLRGGTDTQY
TRBJ2-1 | TRBV7-2 | 14 | ASSLGRSGGTDEQF
TRBJ1-2 | TRBV20-1 | 12 | SARDSVHRYGYT
TRBJ2-1 | TRBV5-1 | 12 | ASSSRDPYNEQF
TRBJ1-4 | TRBV6-1 | 13 | ASSEEGRVGEKLF
TRBJ1-4 | TRBV10-3 | 15 | AISESTRAATNEKLF
TRBJ2-7 | TRBV18 | 12 | ASSPPVSPYEQY
TRBJ2-7 | TRBV6-5 | 12 | ASSYYSPSYEQY
TRBJ1-2 | TRBV5-1 | 11 | ASSYRANYGYT
TRBJ1-6 | TRBV6-4 | 15 | ASTYRVESSYNSPLH
TRBJ1-5 | TRBV19 | 12 | ASSKPGRLQPQH
TRBJ1-6 | TRBV19 | 13 | ASSIRRGGNSPLH
TRBJ2-7 | TRBV7-2 | 9 | ASSKNYEQY
TRBJ2-1 | TRBV5-1 | 11 | ASSLGDRNEQF
TRBJ2-7 | TRBV13 | 13 | ASSRPRDRGYEQY
TRBJ2-5 | TRBV10-1 | 14 | ASSPTSGTGKETQY
TRBJ1-2 | TRBV9 | 10 | ASSVQGGGYT
TRBJ2-3 | TRBV6-6 | 12 | ASNPGVGTDTQY
TRBJ2-3 | TRBV10-3 | 10 | AISGRGGSSL
TRBJ2-2 | TRBV27 | 11 | ASSFLVPGELF
TRBJ2-1 | TRBV6-2/TRBV6-3 | 12 | ASSYSGVGYEQF
TRBJ1-5 | TRBV19 | 13 | ASRKGQGFNQPQH
TRBJ2-7 | TRBV6-2/TRBV6-3 | 13 | ASSYSKGYPYEQY
TRBJ1-4 | TRBV10-3 | 12 | AIRSGTGGQKLF
TRBJ2-3 | TRBV5-4 | 11 | AIRAGGQDTQY
TRBJ1-1 | TRBV6-5 | 13 | ASSYGGSENTEAF
TRBJ2-5 | TRBV19 | 13 | ASSPGQGVGETQY
TRBJ1-4 | TRBV6-5 | 13 | ASSYGKGLDEKLF